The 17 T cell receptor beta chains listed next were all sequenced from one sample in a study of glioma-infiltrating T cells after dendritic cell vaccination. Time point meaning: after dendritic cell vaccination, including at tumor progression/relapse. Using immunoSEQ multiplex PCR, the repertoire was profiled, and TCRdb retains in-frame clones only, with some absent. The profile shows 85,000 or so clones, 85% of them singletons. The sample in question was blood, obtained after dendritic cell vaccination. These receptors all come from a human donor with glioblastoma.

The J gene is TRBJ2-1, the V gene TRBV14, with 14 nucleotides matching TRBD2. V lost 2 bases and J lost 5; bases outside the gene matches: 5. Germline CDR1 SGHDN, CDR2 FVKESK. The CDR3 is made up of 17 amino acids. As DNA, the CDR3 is TGTGCCAGCAGCCAACTACCGGGACTAGCGGGGGACAATGAGCAGTTCTTC. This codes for CASSQLPGLAGDNEQFF.

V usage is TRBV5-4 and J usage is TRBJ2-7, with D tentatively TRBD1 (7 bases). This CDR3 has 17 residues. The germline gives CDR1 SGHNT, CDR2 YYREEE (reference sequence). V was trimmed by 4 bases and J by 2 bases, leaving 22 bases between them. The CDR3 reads CASSPRGKPTGTYEQYF. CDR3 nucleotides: TGTGCCAGCAGCCCGCGCGGGAAACCGACAGGGACCTACGAGCAGTACTTC. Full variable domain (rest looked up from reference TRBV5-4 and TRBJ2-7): ETGVTQSPTHLIKTRGQQVTLRCSSQSGHNTVSWYQQALGQGPQFIFQYYREEENGRGNFPPRFSGLQFPNYSSELNVNALELDDSALYLCASSPRGKPTGTYEQYFGPGTRLTVT.

The CDR3 sequence: CASSQTGEGGNQPQHF. The CDR3 coding sequence is TGTGCCAGCAGCCAGACAGGGGAAGGGGGCAATCAGCCCCAGCATTTT. This rearrangement joins TRBV9 to TRBJ1-5, with 8 bases lining up with TRBD1. Losses at the gene ends were 4 bases for V and 2 bases for J; bases not matched to a gene: 8. The V gene's germline CDR1 is SGDLS and CDR2 YYNGEE. This CDR3 region has 16 residues.

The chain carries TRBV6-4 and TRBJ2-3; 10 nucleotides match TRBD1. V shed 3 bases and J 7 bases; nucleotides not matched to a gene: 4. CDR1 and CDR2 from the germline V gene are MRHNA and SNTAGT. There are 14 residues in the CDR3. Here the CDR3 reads CASSDGTGANTQYF. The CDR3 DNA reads TGTGCCAGCAGTGATGGGACAGGGGCTAATACGCAGTATTTT.

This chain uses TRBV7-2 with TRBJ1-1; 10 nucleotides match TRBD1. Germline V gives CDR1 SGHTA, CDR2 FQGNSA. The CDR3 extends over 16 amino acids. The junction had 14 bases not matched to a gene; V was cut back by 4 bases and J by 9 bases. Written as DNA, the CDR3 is TGTGCCAGCAGCTCGGCCCCGGGACAGGGGATTTTGAAAGCTTTCTTT. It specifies CASSSAPGQGILKAFF.

The chain's CDR3 is CASSVEGDDADTQYF. The CDR3 coding sequence is TGTGCCAGCAGCGTAGAAGGGGATGATGCAGATACGCAGTATTTT. The chain carries TRBV9 and TRBJ2-3; possibly TRBD1 for D (5 bases). Between the trimmed V and J ends, which lost 0 bases and 4 bases, there was a span of 12 bases. The V gene's germline CDR1 is SGDLS and CDR2 YYNGEE. The CDR3 spans 15 residues.

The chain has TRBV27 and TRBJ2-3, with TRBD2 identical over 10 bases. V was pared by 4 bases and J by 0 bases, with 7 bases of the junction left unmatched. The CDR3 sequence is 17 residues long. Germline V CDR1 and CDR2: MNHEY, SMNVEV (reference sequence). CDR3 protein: CASSSRLAGASTDTQYF. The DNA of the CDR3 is TGTGCCAGCAGTTCCCGCCTAGCGGGGGCCAGCACAGATACGCAGTATTTT.

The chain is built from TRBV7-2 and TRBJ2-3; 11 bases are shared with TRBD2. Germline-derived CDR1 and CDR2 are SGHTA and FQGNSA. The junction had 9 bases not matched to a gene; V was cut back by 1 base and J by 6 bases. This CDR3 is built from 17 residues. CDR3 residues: CASSLDSLAGVMDTQYF. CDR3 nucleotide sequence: TGTGCCAGCAGCTTAGACTCACTAGCGGGAGTGATGGATACGCAGTATTTT.

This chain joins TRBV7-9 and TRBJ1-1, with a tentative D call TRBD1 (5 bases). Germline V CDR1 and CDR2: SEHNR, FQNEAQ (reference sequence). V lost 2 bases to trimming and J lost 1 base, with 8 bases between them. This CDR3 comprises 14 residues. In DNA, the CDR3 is TGTGCCAGCAGCTTAACGCAGGGGAACACTGAAGCTTTCTTT. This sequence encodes CASSLTQGNTEAFF.

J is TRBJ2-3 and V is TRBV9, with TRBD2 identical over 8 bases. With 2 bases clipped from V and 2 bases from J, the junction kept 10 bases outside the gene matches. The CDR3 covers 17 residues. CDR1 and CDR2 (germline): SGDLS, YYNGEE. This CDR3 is CASSVDPGLDHTDTQYF. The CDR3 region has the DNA TGTGCCAGCAGCGTCGACCCGGGACTAGATCACACAGATACGCAGTATTTT.

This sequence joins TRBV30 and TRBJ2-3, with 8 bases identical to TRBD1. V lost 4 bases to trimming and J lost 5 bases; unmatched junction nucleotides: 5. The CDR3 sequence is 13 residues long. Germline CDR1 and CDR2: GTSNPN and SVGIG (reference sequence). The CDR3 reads CAWTLGTGDTQYF. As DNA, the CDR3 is TGTGCCTGGACCCTCGGGACAGGAGATACGCAGTATTTT.

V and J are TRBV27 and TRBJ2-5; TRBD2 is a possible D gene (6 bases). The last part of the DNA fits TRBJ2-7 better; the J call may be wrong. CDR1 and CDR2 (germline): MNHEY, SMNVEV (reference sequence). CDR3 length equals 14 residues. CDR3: CASSLFGGPIEQYF. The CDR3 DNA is TGTGCCAGCAGTTTATTCGGGGGACCAATCGAGCAGTACTTC.

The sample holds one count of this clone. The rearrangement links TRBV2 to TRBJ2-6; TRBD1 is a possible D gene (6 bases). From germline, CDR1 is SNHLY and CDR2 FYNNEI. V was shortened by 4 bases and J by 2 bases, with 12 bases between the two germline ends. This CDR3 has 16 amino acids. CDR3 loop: CASSGEGGTGANVLTF. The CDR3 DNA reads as TGTGCCAGCAGTGGAGAAGGGGGTACTGGGGCCAACGTCCTGACTTTC.

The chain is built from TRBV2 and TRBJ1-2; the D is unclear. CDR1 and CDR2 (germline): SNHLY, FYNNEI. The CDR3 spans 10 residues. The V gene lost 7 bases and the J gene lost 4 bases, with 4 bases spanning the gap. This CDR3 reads CASTTYGYTF. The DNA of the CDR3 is TGTGCCAGCACTACCTATGGCTACACCTTC.

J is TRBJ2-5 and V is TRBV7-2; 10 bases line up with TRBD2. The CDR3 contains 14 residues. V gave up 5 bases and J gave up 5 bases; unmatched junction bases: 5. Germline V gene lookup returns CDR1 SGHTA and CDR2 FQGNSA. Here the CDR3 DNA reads TGTGCCAGCAGCCTTAGCGGGAGGAGGGAGACCCAGTACTTC. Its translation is CASSLSGRRETQYF.

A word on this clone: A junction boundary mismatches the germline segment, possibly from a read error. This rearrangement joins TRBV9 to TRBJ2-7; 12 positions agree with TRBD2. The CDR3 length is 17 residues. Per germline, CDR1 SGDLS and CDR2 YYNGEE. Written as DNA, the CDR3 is TGTGCCAGCAGCGCCTGGGCTAGCGGGAGGGCCTCCCACGAGCAGTACTTC. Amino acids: CASSAWASGRASHEQYF.

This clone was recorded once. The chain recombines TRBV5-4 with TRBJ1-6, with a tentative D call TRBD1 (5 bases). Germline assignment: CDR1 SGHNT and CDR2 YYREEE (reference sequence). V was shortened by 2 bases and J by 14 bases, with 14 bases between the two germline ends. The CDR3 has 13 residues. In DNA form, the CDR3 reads TGTGCCAGCAGCTTCGGTGACAGCCTCACCCTCCACTTT. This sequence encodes CASSFGDSLTLHF.